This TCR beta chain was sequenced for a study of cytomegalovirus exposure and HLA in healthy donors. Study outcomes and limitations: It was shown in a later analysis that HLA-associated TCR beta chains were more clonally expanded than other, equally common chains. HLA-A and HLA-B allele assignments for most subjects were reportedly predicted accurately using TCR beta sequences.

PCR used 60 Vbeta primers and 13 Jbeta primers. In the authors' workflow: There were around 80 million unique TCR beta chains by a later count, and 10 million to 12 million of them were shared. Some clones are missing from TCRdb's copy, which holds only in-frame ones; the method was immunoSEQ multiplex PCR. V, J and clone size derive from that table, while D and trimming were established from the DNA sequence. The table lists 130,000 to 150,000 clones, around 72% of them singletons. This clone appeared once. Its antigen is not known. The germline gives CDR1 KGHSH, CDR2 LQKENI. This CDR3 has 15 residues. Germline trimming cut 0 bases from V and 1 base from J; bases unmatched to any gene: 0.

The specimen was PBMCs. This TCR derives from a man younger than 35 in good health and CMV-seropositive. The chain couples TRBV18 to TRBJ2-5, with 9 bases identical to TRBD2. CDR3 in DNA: TGTGCCAGCTCACCACCTAGCGGGAGCCAAGAGACCCAGTACTTC. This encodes CASSPPSGSQETQYF.